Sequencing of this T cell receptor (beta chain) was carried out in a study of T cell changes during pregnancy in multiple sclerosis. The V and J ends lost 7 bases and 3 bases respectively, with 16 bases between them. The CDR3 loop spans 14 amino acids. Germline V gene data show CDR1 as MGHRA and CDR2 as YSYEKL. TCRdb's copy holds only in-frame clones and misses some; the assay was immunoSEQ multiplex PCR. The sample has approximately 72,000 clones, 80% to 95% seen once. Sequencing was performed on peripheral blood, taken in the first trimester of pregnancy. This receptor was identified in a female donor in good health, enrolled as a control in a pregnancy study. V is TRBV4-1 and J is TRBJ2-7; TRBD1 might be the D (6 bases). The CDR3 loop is CASTQPGHLYEQYF. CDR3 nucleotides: TGCGCCAGCACTCAGCCGGGACACCTCTACGAGCAGTACTTC.